In this sample, the clone carrying this T cell receptor (beta chain) turned up many times. Its cognate antigen is unknown. The source of the sample is a study of blood T cells in healthy people across ages. Study-wide context: Per two T cells, about one barcoded beta molecule was captured through template switching.

Every sample gave at least 5.5 micrograms of total RNA when it was extracted. A second roughly 7 to 12 cycle PCR used barcoded and J-beta primers. Each cDNA molecule, via a template-switch adaptor with 12 random nucleotides, was tagged. TCRdb re-called the 5' RACE reads through MiXCR, storing one row per CDR3 protein. The table has 870,000 or so distinct CDR3 sequences, 29% seen once. Germline V CDR1 and CDR2: SGHAT, FQNNGV. Trimming left V 0 bases short and J 5 bases short, with 14 bases between. CDR3 length: 16 residues. Study-wide points: When set beside aged donors, long-lived donors presented more naive CD4+ cells and higher diversity.

Source material: blood. The origin of this receptor is an elderly woman in good health. The chain recombines TRBV11-2 with TRBJ2-1; D remains unclear. For the CDR3, the DNA is TGTGCCAGCAGCTTAGATCTATGGCTAGGAAACAATGAGCAGTTCTTC. Its protein product is CASSLDLWLGNNEQFF. Combining the CDR3 with reference TRBV11-2 and TRBJ2-1 gives the whole variable domain EAGVAQSPRYKIIEKRQSVAFWCNPISGHATLYWYQQILGQGPKLLIQFQNNGVVDDSQLPKDRFSAERLKGVDSTLKIQPAKLEDSAVYLCASSLDLWLGNNEQFFGPGTRLTVL.